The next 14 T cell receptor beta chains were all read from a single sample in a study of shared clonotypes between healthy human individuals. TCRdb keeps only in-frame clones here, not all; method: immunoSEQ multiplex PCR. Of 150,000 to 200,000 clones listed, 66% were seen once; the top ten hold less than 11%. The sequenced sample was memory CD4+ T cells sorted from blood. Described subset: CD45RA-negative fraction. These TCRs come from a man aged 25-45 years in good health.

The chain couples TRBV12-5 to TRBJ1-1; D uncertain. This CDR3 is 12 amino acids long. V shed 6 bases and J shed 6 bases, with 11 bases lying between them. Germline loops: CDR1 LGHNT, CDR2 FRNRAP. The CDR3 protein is CASGPGSAEAFF. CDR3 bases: TGTGCTAGTGGCCCCGGTTCCGCTGAAGCTTTCTTT.

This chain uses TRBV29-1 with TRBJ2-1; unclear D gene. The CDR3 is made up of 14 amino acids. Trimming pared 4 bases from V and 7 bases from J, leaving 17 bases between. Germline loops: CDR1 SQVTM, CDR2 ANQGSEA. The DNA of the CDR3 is TGCAGCGTTGTTCTTGAACCCCAAATAAATGAGCAGTTCTTC. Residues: CSVVLEPQINEQFF.

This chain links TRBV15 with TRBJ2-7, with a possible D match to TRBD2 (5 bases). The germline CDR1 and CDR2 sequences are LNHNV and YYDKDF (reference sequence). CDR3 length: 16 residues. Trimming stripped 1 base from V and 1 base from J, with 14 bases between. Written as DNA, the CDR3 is TGTGCCACCAGCAGAGGTAGGGAGTTCGTATCCTACGAGCAGTACTTC. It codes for CATSRGREFVSYEQYF. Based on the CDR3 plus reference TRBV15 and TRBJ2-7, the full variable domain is DAMVIQNPRYQVTQFGKPVTLSCSQTLNHNVMYWYQQKSSQAPKLLFHYYDKDFNNEADTPDNFQSRRPNTSFCFLDIRSPGLGDTAMYLCATSRGREFVSYEQYFGPGTRLTVT.

CDR3 nucleotide sequence: TGTGCCAGCAGTTTCCTAGCGGGAAGGAATGAGCAGTTCTTC. It translates to CASSFLAGRNEQFF. The chain links TRBV27 to TRBJ2-1; 9 bases line up with TRBD2. Germline assignment: CDR1 MNHEY and CDR2 SMNVEV (reference sequence). V shed 3 bases, J shed 7 bases, and the junction held 4 bases outside the gene matches. The CDR3 runs to 14 residues.

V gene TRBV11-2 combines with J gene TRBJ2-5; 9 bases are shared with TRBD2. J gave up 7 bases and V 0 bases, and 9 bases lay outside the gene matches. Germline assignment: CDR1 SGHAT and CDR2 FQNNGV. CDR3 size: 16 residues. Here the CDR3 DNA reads TGTGCCAGCAGCTTAGATCGTTCTAGCGGGGCCGGGACCCAGTACTTC. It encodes CASSLDRSSGAGTQYF.

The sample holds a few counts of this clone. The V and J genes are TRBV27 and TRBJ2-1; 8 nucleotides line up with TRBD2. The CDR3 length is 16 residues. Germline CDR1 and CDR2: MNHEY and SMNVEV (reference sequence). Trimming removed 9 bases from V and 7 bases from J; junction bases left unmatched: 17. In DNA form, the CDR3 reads TGTGCCAGTTGGGGGCCGGGACTAGGGGTGGGGAATGAGCAGTTCTTC. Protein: CASWGPGLGVGNEQFF.

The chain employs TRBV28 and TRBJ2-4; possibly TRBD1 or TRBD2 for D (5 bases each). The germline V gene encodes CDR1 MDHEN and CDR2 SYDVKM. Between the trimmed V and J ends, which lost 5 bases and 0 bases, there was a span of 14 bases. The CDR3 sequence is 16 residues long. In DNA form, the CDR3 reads TGTGCCAGCAGTCCGGGGCCTTCCTTAGCCAAAAACATTCAGTACTTC. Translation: CASSPGPSLAKNIQYF.

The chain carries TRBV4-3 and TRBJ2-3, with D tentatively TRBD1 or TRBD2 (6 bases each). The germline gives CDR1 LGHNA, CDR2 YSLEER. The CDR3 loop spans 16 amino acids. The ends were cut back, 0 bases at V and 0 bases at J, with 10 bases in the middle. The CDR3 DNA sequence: TGCGCCAGCAGCCAAGACGGGGGCGCCAGCACAGATACGCAGTATTTT. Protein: CASSQDGGASTDTQYF.

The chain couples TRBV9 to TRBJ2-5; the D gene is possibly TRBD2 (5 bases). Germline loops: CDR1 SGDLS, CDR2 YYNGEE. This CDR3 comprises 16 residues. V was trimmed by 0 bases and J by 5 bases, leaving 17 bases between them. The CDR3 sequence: CASSVVGSGNSETQYF. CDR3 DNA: TGTGCCAGCAGCGTAGTTGGGTCGGGGAACTCGGAGACCCAGTACTTC.

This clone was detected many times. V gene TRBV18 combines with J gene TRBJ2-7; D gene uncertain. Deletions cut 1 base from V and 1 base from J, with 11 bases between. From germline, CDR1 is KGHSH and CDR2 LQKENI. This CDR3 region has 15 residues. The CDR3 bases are TGTGCCAGCTCACCACGGCCAGGTTCATCCTACGAGCAGTACTTC. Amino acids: CASSPRPGSSYEQYF.

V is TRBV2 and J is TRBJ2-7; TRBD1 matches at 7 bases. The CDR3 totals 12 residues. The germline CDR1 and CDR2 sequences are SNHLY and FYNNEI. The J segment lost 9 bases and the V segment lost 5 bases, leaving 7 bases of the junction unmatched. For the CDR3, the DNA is TGTGCCAGCAGTCGAGAGGGGGACAGGCAGTACTTC. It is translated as CASSREGDRQYF.

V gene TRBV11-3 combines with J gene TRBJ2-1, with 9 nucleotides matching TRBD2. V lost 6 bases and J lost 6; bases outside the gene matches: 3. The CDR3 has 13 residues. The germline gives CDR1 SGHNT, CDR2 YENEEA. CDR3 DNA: TGTGCCAGCAGTCTAGCGGGACTCAATGAGCAGTTCTTC. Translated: CASSLAGLNEQFF.

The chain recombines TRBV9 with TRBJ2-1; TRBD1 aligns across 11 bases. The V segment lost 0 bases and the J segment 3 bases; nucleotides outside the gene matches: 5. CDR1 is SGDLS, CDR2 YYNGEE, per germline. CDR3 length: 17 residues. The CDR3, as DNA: TGTGCCAGCAGCGTAGGAGTTGGGACAGGGGGCTACAATGAGCAGTTCTTC. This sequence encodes CASSVGVGTGGYNEQFF.

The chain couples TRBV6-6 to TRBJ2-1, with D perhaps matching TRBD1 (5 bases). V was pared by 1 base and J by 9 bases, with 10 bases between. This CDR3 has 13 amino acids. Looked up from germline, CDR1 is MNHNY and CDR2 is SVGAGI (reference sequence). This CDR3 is CASSYFQGGEQFF. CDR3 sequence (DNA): TGTGCCAGCAGTTACTTTCAGGGCGGTGAGCAGTTCTTC.